The 4 T cell receptor beta chains reported below all come from one sample, sequenced in a study of blood T cell repertoires in COVID-19. The repertoire was sequenced with immunoSEQ multiplex PCR; TCRdb's copy has only in-frame clones and lacks some. The table lists more than 95,000 clones, about 86% of them singletons. Sequencing was carried out using peripheral blood. These receptors were taken from a man between 70 and 80 years old who had recovered from COVID-19.

The DNA of the CDR3 is TGTGCCAGCAGCGTAGGAGGGTCTAATGAAAAACTGTTTTTT. It codes for CASSVGGSNEKLFF. V gene TRBV9 combines with J gene TRBJ1-4; D is uncertain. Germline lookup yields CDR1 SGDLS and CDR2 YYNGEE. The V end lost 0 bases, the J end lost 3 bases, and 6 bases lay between the germline ends. CDR3 size: 14 residues.

The chain couples TRBV4-1 to TRBJ2-7, with D possibly being TRBD2 (5 bases). V was clipped by 0 bases and J by 3 bases, with 18 bases between them. Germline assignment: CDR1 MGHRA and CDR2 YSYEKL. This CDR3 spans 17 amino acids. The CDR3: CASSQDPTRMLGYEQYF. CDR3 sequence (DNA): TGCGCCAGCAGCCAAGATCCCACTAGAATGCTTGGCTACGAGCAGTACTTC.

The V gene is TRBV5-4, the J gene TRBJ1-1; TRBD1 is a possible D gene (6 bases). CDR3 size: 14 residues. Germline CDR1 SGHNT, CDR2 YYREEE (reference sequence). V was pared by 0 bases and J by 7 bases, with 13 bases between. Here the CDR3 DNA reads TGTGCCAGCAGCTTGGACAGGGATGTCATTGAAGCTTTCTTT. Protein: CASSLDRDVIEAFF. The full variable domain, in which reference TRBV5-4 and TRBJ1-1 provide the parts outside the CDR3, is ETGVTQSPTHLIKTRGQQVTLRCSSQSGHNTVSWYQQALGQGPQFIFQYYREEENGRGNFPPRFSGLQFPNYSSELNVNALELDDSALYLCASSLDRDVIEAFFGQGTRLTVV.

This chain links TRBV2 with TRBJ1-1; no clear D. CDR1 and CDR2 (germline): SNHLY, FYNNEI. Between the trimmed V and J ends, which lost 0 bases and 0 bases, there was a span of 14 bases. This CDR3 region has 17 residues. The CDR3 DNA reads as TGTGCCAGCAGTGAAGCGCTTAGCCGTCGGGTGAACACTGAAGCTTTCTTT. Translated: CASSEALSRRVNTEAFF.